A selection of T cell receptor beta chains follows, all from one sample in a study of T cells in tuberculosis. Here immunoSEQ multiplex PCR was the method, and the copy in TCRdb shows in-frame clones only, minus some. Of 80,000 to 90,000 clones detected, roughly 93% appear once; the ten largest clones hold about 1.9%. The material sequenced was CD1b-GMM tetramer-negative cells sorted from PBMCs. The receptors come from an adult woman with latent tuberculosis. The CDR3 runs from the conserved cysteine through the conserved F or W. The D gene is left open where the match is weak. Part of the rows lack a size; the others show once, few, many or a class for expanded clones.

>TRBJ2-1|-|-|TRBV6-6
CASSYGGTVDNEQFF
TGTGCCAGCAGTTACGGGGGGACGGTGGACAATGAGCAGTTCTTC
>TRBJ1-6|few|-|TRBV6-6
CASSYSSSSLHF
TGTGCCAGCAGTTACTCATCCTCGTCCCTCCACTTT
>TRBJ1-4|-|-|TRBV10-3
CAISEGGNEKLFF
TGTGCCATCAGTGAGGGCGGTAATGAAAAACTGTTTTTT
>TRBJ1-1|-|TRBD1|TRBV19
CASSFRGANTEAFF
TGTGCCAGTAGTTTCAGGGGGGCGAACACTGAAGCTTTCTTT
>TRBJ2-3|-|-|TRBV5-4
CASSLASRGPDTQYF
TGTGCCAGCAGCTTGGCCAGTCGCGGCCCAGATACGCAGTATTTT
>TRBJ2-1|-|TRBD2|TRBV5-1
CASSLGRGGVVDEQFF
TGCGCCAGCAGCTTGGGGCGGGGGGGCGTAGTCGATGAGCAGTTCTTC
>TRBJ1-2|-|TRBD1|TRBV9
CASSLGQGPNYGYTF
TGTGCCAGCAGCCTAGGACAGGGACCTAACTATGGCTACACCTTC
>TRBJ2-1|once|TRBD2|TRBV6-4
CASSDSQRGRNEQFF
TGTGCCAGCAGTGACTCGCAGCGGGGGCGGAATGAGCAGTTCTTC
>TRBJ2-1|-|-|TRBV21-1
CASSKGGSGGAGNEQFF
TGTGCCAGCAGCAAAGGAGGTAGCGGGGGGGCCGGGAATGAGCAGTTCTTC
>TRBJ1-2|-|TRBD1|TRBV7-2
CASSSQGQGGSYGYTF
TGTGCCAGCAGCTCACAGGGACAGGGAGGGAGCTATGGCTACACCTTC
>TRBJ1-4|-|TRBD1|TRBV6-1
CASSDAQGQGEKLFF
TGTGCCAGCAGTGACGCACAGGGGCAGGGGGAAAAACTGTTTTTT
>TRBJ1-1|-|TRBD1|TRBV28
CASRPQGGNTEAFF
TGTGCCAGCAGACCCCAGGGGGGGAACACTGAAGCTTTCTTT
>TRBJ2-7|-|-|TRBV6-5
CASLEANEQYF
TGTGCCAGCTTGGAGGCTAACGAGCAGTACTTC
>TRBJ1-2|-|-|TRBV30
CAWSEGRGYGYTF
TGTGCCTGGAGTGAGGGCAGGGGATATGGCTACACCTTC
>TRBJ2-2|-|-|TRBV2
CASTSVNGGTGELFF
TGTGCCAGCACTAGTGTCAACGGGGGCACCGGGGAGCTGTTTTTT
>TRBJ2-7|-|TRBD1|TRBV10-2
CASRLQGPEQCF
TGCGCCAGCAGGTTACAGGGGCCAGAGCAGTGCTTC
>TRBJ1-2|-|TRBD1|TRBV6-5
CASSRGAANYGYTF
TGTGCCAGCAGCAGGGGGGCAGCTAACTATGGCTACACCTTC
>TRBJ2-2|-|TRBD2|TRBV7-3
CASSLGPSGNTGELFF
TGTGCCAGCAGCTTAGGGCCTAGCGGGAACACCGGGGAGCTGTTTTTT
>TRBJ2-3|-|-|TRBV30
CAWSDTDTQYF
TGTGCCTGGAGTGACACGGATACGCAGTATTTT
>TRBJ1-1|-|-|TRBV9
CASSVGQRMNTEAFF
TGTGCCAGCAGCGTAGGACAGAGAATGAACACTGAAGCTTTCTTT
>TRBJ2-3|-|TRBD1|TRBV5-4
CASSLAGQGLNTQYF
TGTGCCAGCAGCTTGGCGGGACAGGGTCTCAATACGCAGTATTTT
>TRBJ1-1|-|TRBD1|TRBV6-5
CASSPDRATEAFF
TGTGCCAGCAGTCCAGACAGGGCCACTGAAGCTTTCTTT
>TRBJ2-6|-|-|TRBV7-6
CASSSIAGANVLTF
TGTGCCAGCAGCTCTATCGCTGGGGCCAACGTCCTGACTTTC
>TRBJ2-2|-|-|TRBV9
CASSAQGIPGELFF
TGTGCCAGCAGCGCCCAGGGGATCCCCGGGGAGCTGTTTTTT
>TRBJ1-1|-|-|TRBV5-4
CASSLGAGPQGEAFF
TGTGCCAGCAGCTTGGGGGCAGGGCCTCAGGGTGAAGCTTTCTTT
>TRBJ1-1|-|TRBD1|TRBV28
CASSTSQRTGGSPNTEAFF
TGTGCCAGCAGTACCTCCCAACGGACAGGGGGCAGCCCTAACACTGAAGCTTTCTTT
>TRBJ2-3|-|-|TRBV29-1
CSVCTTGADTQYF
TGCAGCGTTTGCACAACAGGAGCTGATACGCAGTATTTT
>TRBJ1-1|-|TRBD1|TRBV27
CASSLAGGTEAFF
TGTGCCAGCAGTTTAGCAGGGGGCACTGAAGCTTTCTTT
>TRBJ1-2|-|TRBD1|TRBV6-5
CASSYSDRGTYGYTF
TGTGCCAGCAGTTACTCGGACAGGGGGACCTATGGCTACACCTTC
>TRBJ2-5|-|TRBD2|TRBV19
CASRRLAGQLRETQYF
TGTGCCAGTAGGCGACTAGCGGGGCAATTGCGGGAGACCCAGTACTTC
>TRBJ1-6|-|-|TRBV19
CASSIQSGKGSPLHF
TGTGCCAGTAGTATTCAGTCGGGGAAAGGTTCACCCCTCCACTTT
>TRBJ2-2|few|TRBD2|TRBV7-2
CASSLDGRVRIGELFF
TGTGCCAGCAGCTTAGATGGGAGGGTTCGGATCGGGGAGCTGTTTTTT
>TRBJ1-5|-|-|TRBV19
CASSSRDSYSNQPQHF
TGTGCCAGTAGTTCACGAGACAGTTATAGCAATCAGCCCCAGCATTTT
>TRBJ2-6|-|-|TRBV5-1
CASSLARQGNSGANVLTF
TGCGCCAGCAGCTTGGCCCGGCAGGGGAACTCTGGGGCCAACGTCCTGACTTTC
>TRBJ1-2|-|TRBD1|TRBV5-1
CASSYDREARGYTF
TGCGCCAGCAGTTACGACAGGGAGGCACGTGGCTACACCTTC
>TRBJ2-3|-|TRBD1|TRBV5-4
CASSVGTEGTQYF
TGTGCCAGCAGCGTGGGGACAGAGGGTACGCAGTATTTT
>TRBJ2-7|-|-|TRBV6-5
CASSEWWDAGEQYF
TGTGCCAGCAGTGAATGGTGGGACGCGGGGGAGCAGTACTTC
>TRBJ1-2|-|-|TRBV27
CASSDSGDDGYTF
TGTGCCAGCAGTGACTCAGGGGATGATGGCTACACCTTC
>TRBJ2-3|once|-|TRBV5-1
CASSTYRQSTDTQYF
TGCGCCAGCAGCACCTACAGGCAGAGCACAGATACGCAGTATTTT
>TRBJ2-5|-|TRBD1|TRBV9
CASSATGTGEETQYF
TGTGCCAGCAGCGCCACAGGGACAGGGGAAGAGACCCAGTACTTC
>TRBJ1-6|once|-|TRBV5-1
CASSLISPAGNSPLHF
TGCGCCAGCAGCTTGATTTCCCCAGCAGGTAATTCACCCCTCCACTTT
>TRBJ2-5|-|TRBD1|TRBV30
CAHAPGQGSGETQYF
TGTGCCCACGCTCCGGGACAGGGAAGCGGAGAGACCCAGTACTTC
>TRBJ2-5|-|TRBD1|TRBV7-6
CASSLGQGANGETQYF
TGTGCCAGCAGCCTTGGACAGGGGGCGAATGGAGAGACCCAGTACTTC
>TRBJ1-1|once|TRBD1|TRBV7-6
CASSFSQGAGTEAFF
TGTGCCAGCAGCTTTTCTCAGGGGGCCGGGACTGAAGCTTTCTTT
>TRBJ2-7|-|-|TRBV5-6
CASSLGAGYEQYF
TGTGCCAGCAGCTTGGGGGCAGGCTACGAGCAGTACTTC
>TRBJ1-1|-|-|TRBV9
CASSLSPDSHTEAFF
TGTGCCAGCAGCCTATCACCGGACAGCCACACTGAAGCTTTCTTT
>TRBJ2-3|-|TRBD1|TRBV5-8
CASSLGQGNTDTQYF
TGTGCCAGCAGCTTGGGACAGGGTAATACAGATACGCAGTATTTT
>TRBJ2-2|-|TRBD1|TRBV19
CASSTQGAPGELFF
TGTGCCAGTAGTACTCAGGGGGCTCCCGGGGAGCTGTTTTTT
>TRBJ1-2|few|-|TRBV15
CATSRDVQGIGYTF
TGTGCCACCAGCAGAGACGTACAGGGTATTGGCTACACCTTC
>TRBJ2-3|-|-|TRBV5-4
CASSHFSATDTQYF
TGTGCCAGCAGCCATTTCAGCGCCACAGATACGCAGTATTTT
>TRBJ1-3|-|-|TRBV19
CASSNRAGNTIYF
TGTGCCAGTAGTAACAGGGCTGGAAACACCATATATTTT
>TRBJ2-1|-|TRBD2|TRBV27
CASSLAGGTYNEQFF
TGTGCCAGCAGTTTAGCGGGGGGGACCTACAATGAGCAGTTCTTC